Here is one TCR beta chain with its context. One end of the junction fails to match germline, which may point to a read error. TCRdb re-called the 5' RACE reads with MiXCR, one entry per CDR3 protein. Here the sample spans tens of thousands of distinct CDR3 sequences, approximately 12% being singletons. This entry belongs to a study of early T cells in non-severe SARS-CoV-2 infection. CDR1 and CDR2 from the germline V gene are SGHRS and YFSETQ. The CDR3 is made up of 14 amino acids. The receptor comes from an adult who was a healthcare worker with PCR-confirmed SARS-CoV-2 infection or an uninfected control (not recorded which). The rearrangement uses TRBV5-1 and TRBJ2-1; unclear D gene. Sequences were obtained from whole blood. CDR3 coding DNA: TGTGCCAGCAGCTTGGTTTTCGCCGCCAATGAGCAGTTCTTC. This sequence encodes CASSLVFAANEQFF.